This T cell receptor beta chain appears in the sequencing data of a study of T cells in Graves' hyperthyroidism and ophthalmopathy (dated by TCRdb to about 2019). Concerning the study at large: Peripheral blood samples were taken at initial diagnosis, before any treatment was given. The 75 to 100 discovery patients were randomly split 7:3 into training and test sets. Whether ophthalmopathy could be predicted prospectively was tested in an independent validation cohort made up of roughly 19 hyperthyroidism patients plus 17 patients who later progressed to ophthalmopathy. After sampling, hyperthyroidism patients received methimazole starting at 30 mg daily, and ophthalmopathy patients received high-dose intravenous methylprednisolone. The study also compared thyroid tissue and blood T-cell repertoires from about 6 Graves' hyperthyroidism patients. A discovery cohort of roughly 96 patients, roughly 45 with Graves' ophthalmopathy and approximately 60 with stable Graves' hyperthyroidism, was used to find distinguishing TCR V-J signatures. TCR Vbeta CDR3 sequencing of 135 peripheral blood samples (43 ophthalmopathy, about 80 hyperthyroidism and about 17 progressor patients) is reported in the paper. Here is what the overall study found, with its caveats: A model built on a 13 V-J signature distinguished ophthalmopathy from stable hyperthyroidism, reaching over 85% sensitivity and 81.08% specificity in cross-validation and 80%/75% in testing. Most expanded thyroid clonotypes (frequency above 0.001) were also found in blood, which suggests that blood repertoires may mirror thyroid immune responses. During validation, the model predicted progression to ophthalmopathy a median of roughly 7.1 months ahead of onset, with 70.59% sensitivity and around 72% specificity. Sample size was not statistically predetermined, and blinding of investigators to group allocation was not performed.

This clonotype was seen a handful of times. The specificity of this receptor is unknown. No quality values exist for individual bases; no much larger clone is one base distant. A patient counted as having stable Graves' hyperthyroidism if no progression to ophthalmopathy occurred over 18 months of follow-up. Hyperthyroidism patients were newly diagnosed, with disease duration under 2 months, and aged 18 to 65 years. Exclusion was applied to patients with uncontrolled infections, other autoimmune diseases, pregnancy or lactation. Diagnoses were established on the basis of clinical symptoms, serum thyroxine and TRAb, thyroid ultrasound, and orbital computed tomography. PBMCs were separated from 8 to 10 ml of fresh peripheral blood using Ficoll-Paque density gradient centrifugation. Total RNA was extracted using Trizol reagent, and RNA quality was assessed on an Agilent 2100 Bioanalyzer. The TCR beta CDR3 regions were amplified from the RNA transcripts. For the first round of RT-PCR on the TCR CDR3, the HTBI primer set was used together with the Qiagen OneStep RT-PCR kit. The libraries were constructed in a second round of multiplex PCR and then size-selected and purified. Sequencing of the libraries was done on an Illumina HiSeq2000 using paired-end 100 bp reads. Turning to the authors' computational methods: SOAPnuke was used to process the raw data, removing reads that contained adapters or uncalled bases, had a mean Phred below 15, or lacked an exact match to the constant primer or identifier. COPE v1.2.5 was used to merge high-quality paired reads, and clonotypes were defined as unique nucleotide sequences. Clonotypes were aligned to IMGT TRBV, TRBD and TRBJ reference segments using MiTCR v1.1. Analysis was restricted to V-J combinations with a frequency above 0.0001, which covered about 99% of repertoires. The TCS score was defined as F50 (clonal expansion) divided by E x V (chaos), with BLOSUM62-based TCRdist calculated between CDR3 peptides within each V-J. Welch's t-statistics and random forest reduced just over 500 V-J features to around 14, which were used in a naive Bayes classifier (R e1071). The public sequencing data were trimmed at Q25 with fastp and processed into clonotypes with MiXCR by TCRdb, which kept only in-frame beta chains. Each CDR3 protein appears once, grouped with its most common genes and DNA. These V and J calls are TCRdb output, not the study's own analysis. Counted in this sample were roughly 740,000 distinct CDR3 sequences; about 15% of them appeared once. The top ten clones comprise roughly 8% of the sample.

The source is a young man with Graves' hyperthyroidism. Specimen: blood.

The CDR3 amino acid sequence is: CASSASFDTQYF. In nucleotide form, the sequence is TGTGCCAGCAGCGCCTCCTTTGATACGCAGTATTTT. Recombination linked TRBV9 to TRBJ2-3; the D gene identity is not certain. Including the terminal cysteine and phenylalanine, the CDR3 comprises 12 residues. Only the CDR3 DNA stays, 36 bases, in frame from base 1. CDR1 and CDR2, looked up from the germline V gene, are SGDLS and YYNGEE. V is shortened by 3 bases, J by 6 bases, and the region joining them spans 8 bases.